This TCR beta chain emerged from a study of cytomegalovirus exposure and HLA in healthy donors. Study context: Across some 400 genotyped donors, about 81% landed in the Caucasian-associated ancestry cluster. Study-level findings and limits: A few of the chains that were CMV-associated were confirmed in vitro to be specific for CMV antigens. With later analysis, a missense DCLRE1C variant became linked to TCR beta V- and J-gene trimming. Follow-up analysis seemed to connect common viral pathogens with several of the most significant clusters identified.

Both 60 Vbeta primers and 13 Jbeta primers went into the PCR. This table comes from immunoSEQ multiplex PCR, and its TCRdb copy is limited to in-frame clones, with some not included. The table has 150,000 or so clones, around 79% seen once. The V end was cut by 4 bases, the J end by 1 base, with 19 bases between. Germline loops: CDR1 LGHNA, CDR2 YNFKEQ. The CDR3 is 17 residues long. This clone was recorded a few times. No antigen is known for it. The gene calls are TRBV4-2 and TRBJ1-1; D might be TRBD1 (6 bases). Sequencing used PBMCs. The receptor's source is a woman aged 40 to 55 in good health and CMV-seronegative. The CDR3 region has the DNA TGTGCCAGCAGCCGAGAGGGAGGGGGTCCACAGAACACTGAAGCTTTCTTT. This encodes CASSREGGGPQNTEAFF.